This T cell receptor (beta chain) derives from a study of T cell repertoires in cytomegalovirus infection. Study context: CMV infection and matching HLA type were both indicated by public TCR beta signatures.

To note about this clonotype: Its antigen remains unidentified.

CDR1 is ENHRY, CDR2 SYGVKD, per germline. Trimming shortened V by 11 bases and J by 4 bases, and 15 bases separated the two germline ends. The CDR3 is 13 residues long. MiXCR, applied by TCRdb to the reads, yields one record per CDR3 protein. The data hold 150,000 or so distinct CDR3 sequences, with over 30% observed a single time. The chain is built from TRBV10-3 and TRBJ1-3, with D tentatively TRBD1 (5 bases). The sequence was obtained from a human donor in good health (CMV status not recorded). Some clones in this sample may be carry-over from other donors' samples. Here the sequenced sample was CD8+ T cells from cultured PBMCs, taken from culture after CMV antigen stimulation. The CDR3 reads CAGGRDGGNTIYF. The CDR3 coding sequence is TGTGCCGGAGGAAGGGACGGCGGAAACACCATATATTTT.